This T cell receptor (beta chain) was retrieved from a study of cytomegalovirus exposure and HLA in healthy donors. Findings and limits, study-wide: Despite most TCR sequences being rare, some public TCRs occurred in many donors. Later analysis showed most CMV-associated TCR beta chains appearing HLA-restricted.

The PCR employed 60 Vbeta primers together with 13 Jbeta primers. Clones were read by immunoSEQ multiplex PCR, and TCRdb kept only the in-frame ones, dropping some. The table lists more than 95,000 clones, 17% of them singletons. This CDR3 contains 15 residues. V lost 6 bases, J lost 6 bases, and 11 bases stayed unmatched. Germline V lookup: CDR1 MDHEN, CDR2 SYDVKM. This clone has more than one count but fewer than ten. Its target is unknown. Sequencing was done on a sample of PBMCs. This chain joins TRBV28 and TRBJ1-1; 9 bases align to TRBD1. The receptor's source is a female donor in good health and CMV-seropositive. The CDR3 region is CASSKPGQGKAEAFF. CDR3 DNA: TGTGCCAGCAGCAAACCGGGACAGGGTAAGGCTGAAGCTTTCTTT.